These 29 T cell receptor beta chains share one sample of origin, sequenced in a study of blood T cells in healthy people across ages. Combining a sample-barcoded 5' primer with a J-beta primer mix, a second PCR ran for about 7 to 11 cycles. TCRdb independently ran MiXCR on the 5' RACE reads; one entry per CDR3 protein. Here the sample spans 600,000 to 1,000,000 distinct CDR3 sequences, about 62% being singletons. Sequenced input: blood. The source of these receptors is a man in his thirties or forties in good health.

In this sample, this clonotype turned up a few times. The V call is TRBV12-3 or TRBV12-4, the J call TRBJ1-2; no clear D gene. This CDR3 region has 15 residues. Trimming took 8 bases from V and 4 from J, leaving 20 bases between them. CDR3 loop: CASRRSSGRIYGYTF. CDR3 in DNA: TGTGCCAGCCGAAGAAGTTCGGGGAGAATCTATGGCTACACCTTC.

This clonotype has only a few counts. This chain connects TRBV12-3 or TRBV12-4 to TRBJ1-1; D possibly corresponds to TRBD1 (5 bases). CDR3 length: 13 amino acids. Trimming cost V 5 bases and J 6 bases, with 13 bases left between them. The CDR3: CASSDRVEAEAFF. CDR3 in DNA: TGTGCCAGCAGTGACAGAGTTGAAGCTGAAGCTTTCTTT.

V usage is TRBV6-1 and J usage is TRBJ1-2, with D perhaps matching TRBD1 (5 bases). The V and J ends lost 2 bases and 2 bases respectively, with 12 bases between them. The CDR3 has 15 amino acids. Per germline, CDR1 MNHNS and CDR2 SASEGT. The CDR3 is CASSEQNRPNYGYTF. The CDR3, as DNA: TGTGCCAGCAGTGAACAAAACAGGCCGAACTATGGCTACACCTTC.

The rearrangement uses TRBV3-1 and TRBJ2-1; D gene ambiguous. Per the germline V gene, CDR1 is LGHDT and CDR2 is YNNKEL (reference sequence). Trimming left V 0 bases short and J 6 bases short, with 9 bases between. The CDR3 length is 14 residues. The CDR3 region is CASSQEWTSNEQFF. CDR3 in DNA: TGTGCCAGCAGCCAAGAATGGACGAGCAATGAGCAGTTCTTC.

The rearrangement links TRBV7-2 to TRBJ2-4; TRBD1 is a possible D gene (5 bases). Germline V gene sequence: CDR1 SGHTA, CDR2 FQGNSA. Trimming took 4 bases from V and 9 from J, leaving 10 bases between them. This CDR3 contains 12 residues. CDR3 sequence: CASSWGSGIQYF. In DNA form, the CDR3 reads TGTGCCAGCAGCTGGGGCTCGGGCATTCAGTACTTC.

V gene TRBV20-1 combines with J gene TRBJ2-1; TRBD1 is a possible D gene (5 bases). The CDR3 length is 14 residues. V lost 5 bases and J lost 6, with 17 bases in between. CDR1 and CDR2 from the germline V gene are DFQATT and SNEGSKA (reference sequence). The CDR3 coding sequence is TGCAGTGCTCCGGACACCCTGCGCTTCAATGAGCAGTTCTTC. This translates into CSAPDTLRFNEQFF.

The CDR3 coding sequence is TGTGCCAGCAGCCAAGAAGACGCTTACAATGAGCAGTTCTTC. It specifies CASSQEDAYNEQFF. This rearrangement joins TRBV3-1 to TRBJ2-1; D remains ambiguous. Germline CDR1 and CDR2: LGHDT and YNNKEL (reference sequence). The ends were cut back, 0 bases at V and 4 bases at J, with 7 bases in the middle. The CDR3 runs 14 residues.

The V gene is TRBV6-6, the J gene TRBJ1-2; the match to TRBD1 covers 7 bases. V was clipped by 5 bases and J by 0 bases; unmatched bases: 6. The CDR3 sequence is 15 residues long. Germline CDR1 and CDR2: MNHNY and SVGAGI (reference sequence). The DNA of the CDR3 is TGTGCCAGCAGTCAACAGGGGAAAGCTAACTATGGCTACACCTTC. Its protein is CASSQQGKANYGYTF.

The chain uses TRBV29-1 and TRBJ2-3; D unclear. The length of the CDR3 is 13 residues. Germline V gene sequence: CDR1 SQVTM, CDR2 ANQGSEA. V lost 4 bases and J 2 bases, leaving 10 bases between the germline ends. The CDR3 nucleotides are TGCAGCGTTGTTTCGAGCAACACAGATACGCAGTATTTT. It specifies CSVVSSNTDTQYF.

The V gene is TRBV20-1, the J gene TRBJ2-3; D is possibly TRBD2 (7 bases). CDR1 and CDR2 (germline): DFQATT, SNEGSKA (reference sequence). The CDR3 is made up of 16 amino acids. Between the trimmed V and J ends, which lost 6 bases and 1 base, there was a span of 20 bases. The chain's CDR3 is CSANLRGGGRTDTQYF. The CDR3 bases are TGCAGTGCCAACCTCCGAGGGGGGGGGCGCACAGATACGCAGTATTTT.

The chain couples TRBV2 to TRBJ2-5, with D perhaps given as TRBD1 or TRBD2 (5 bases each). V was trimmed by 8 bases and J by 4 bases, leaving 17 bases between them. The CDR3 has 14 residues. Germline loops: CDR1 SNHLY, CDR2 FYNNEI. The CDR3 reads CASPAGASRETQYF. The CDR3 DNA is TGTGCCAGCCCGGCCGGGGCCAGCCGAGAGACCCAGTACTTC. Together with reference TRBV2 and TRBJ2-5, the CDR3 gives the full variable domain: EPEVTQTPSHQVTQMGQEVILRCVPISNHLYFYWYRQILGQKVEFLVSFYNNEISEKSEIFDDQFSVERPDGSNFTLKIRSTKLEDSAMYFCASPAGASRETQYFGPGTRLLVL.

The chain links TRBV10-3 to TRBJ2-1, with 9 bases that match TRBD2. V lost 7 bases to trimming and J lost 4 bases; unmatched junction nucleotides: 8. This CDR3 is built from 15 residues. The germline gives CDR1 ENHRY, CDR2 SYGVKD. CDR3 coding DNA: TGTGCCATCACAAATATAGCGGGAGTATACAATGAGCAGTTCTTC. Encoded protein: CAITNIAGVYNEQFF.

This chain joins TRBV20-1 and TRBJ2-1, with D uncertain. Germline values: CDR1 DFQATT, CDR2 SNEGSKA (reference sequence). With 3 bases removed from V and 12 bases from J, the gap between germline ends came to 12 bases. The CDR3 loop spans 11 amino acids. CDR3 residues: CSARSLLAQFF. The CDR3, as DNA: TGCAGTGCTAGGAGTCTCCTCGCGCAGTTCTTC.

V usage is TRBV27 and J usage is TRBJ2-7; 7 bases match TRBD1. CDR1 and CDR2 from the germline V gene are MNHEY and SMNVEV (reference sequence). With 6 bases clipped from V and 4 bases from J, the junction kept 9 bases outside the gene matches. The CDR3 totals 14 residues. CDR3 loop: CASSEQGFVYEQYF. In DNA, the CDR3 is TGTGCCAGCAGCGAACAGGGGTTTGTGTACGAGCAGTACTTC.

The J gene is TRBJ2-5, the V gene TRBV18; D is possibly TRBD1 (7 bases). Germline CDR1 is KGHSH and CDR2 is LQKENI. The length of the CDR3 is 15 residues. V lost 2 bases, J lost 3 bases, and 13 bases lay in between. The chain's CDR3 is CASSPARGAEETQYF. DNA of the CDR3: TGTGCCAGCTCACCAGCCAGGGGGGCCGAAGAGACCCAGTACTTC.

This clonotype has more than one count but fewer than ten. This chain links TRBV5-1 with TRBJ2-7, with 12 bases aligning to TRBD2. Trimming took 0 bases from V and 3 from J; bases not matched to a gene: 4. Germline values: CDR1 SGHRS, CDR2 YFSETQ. This CDR3 has 16 residues. CDR3 loop: CASSLGLAGAYYEQYF. CDR3 DNA sequence: TGCGCCAGCAGCTTGGGACTAGCGGGAGCGTACTACGAGCAGTACTTC.

The CDR3 coding sequence is TGCAGTGCCTCTGACCTGACAGGCCGCACTGAAGCTTTCTTT. The encoded protein is CSASDLTGRTEAFF. This chain uses TRBV20-1 with TRBJ1-1; D may be TRBD1 (6 bases). The V gene's germline CDR1 is DFQATT and CDR2 SNEGSKA (reference sequence). The CDR3 has 14 residues. V gave up 6 bases and J gave up 4 bases, with 18 bases separating them.

The chain joins TRBV7-2 to TRBJ2-1; D is uncertain. This CDR3 spans 14 amino acids. Trimming removed 8 bases from V and 4 bases from J, with 15 bases in between. The germline CDR1 and CDR2 sequences are SGHTA and FQGNSA. CDR3 bases: TGTGCCAGCCTGCCGGCCGGTGTTTACAATGAGCAGTTCTTC. Protein sequence: CASLPAGVYNEQFF.

This clonotype was observed at least ten times. The chain has TRBV12-3 or TRBV12-4 and TRBJ2-5, with 7 bases matching TRBD1. CDR3 size: 15 residues. The V and J ends lost 5 bases and 2 bases, in that order; junction bases with no gene match: 8. CDR3 nucleotides: TGTGCCAGCAGTCCCCTTGGGACAGCTCAAGAGACCCAGTACTTC. Encoded protein: CASSPLGTAQETQYF.

V gene TRBV14 combines with J gene TRBJ2-7, with D possibly matching TRBD1 (6 bases). The J call may be mistaken, given a closer DNA end match to TRBJ2-4. Germline CDR1 reads SGHDN; CDR2 reads FVKESK. This CDR3 is 16 amino acids long. In DNA, the CDR3 is TGTGCCAGCAGCCCTATTAGGGGGATTGCCAAAAACATTCAGTACTTC. The encoded protein is CASSPIRGIAKNIQYF.

This clonotype was seen only a few times. This chain joins TRBV11-2 and TRBJ2-5; 7 bases are a match to TRBD1. J gave up 2 bases and V 7 bases, and 16 bases lay outside the gene matches. The length of the CDR3 is 17 residues. CDR1 is SGHAT and CDR2 is FQNNGV in the germline V gene. This chain's CDR3 is CASNPSLVRGQQETQYF. DNA for the CDR3: TGTGCCAGCAACCCTAGCTTAGTTCGGGGACAGCAAGAGACCCAGTACTTC.

This clonotype has only a few counts. The V gene is TRBV29-1, the J gene TRBJ2-3; perhaps TRBD2 as D (6 bases). V dropped 7 bases and J dropped 4 bases, with 24 bases sitting between them. The CDR3 length is 16 residues. Germline CDR1 reads SQVTM; CDR2 reads ANQGSEA. CDR3 sequence (DNA): TGCAGCGAAAAGACATCCGGAGGGGTACCCCCAGATACGCAGTATTTT. Protein sequence: CSEKTSGGVPPDTQYF.

This clonotype was picked up many times. This chain joins TRBV7-2 and TRBJ2-3; D not certain. There are 14 residues in the CDR3. Germline CDR1 reads SGHTA; CDR2 reads FQGNSA. The ends were cut back, 3 bases at V and 2 bases at J, with 9 bases in the middle. DNA for the CDR3: TGTGCCAGCAGCTTTGATCGTCCCACAGATACGCAGTATTTT. Amino acid sequence: CASSFDRPTDTQYF.

This clonotype was counted a few times. The CDR3 DNA is TGCAGCGTTTTCCCCGTTCTCAATGAGCAGTTCTTC. Translated: CSVFPVLNEQFF. This chain joins TRBV29-1 and TRBJ2-1; no clear D gene. Trimming took off 5 bases at V and 6 bases at J, with 11 bases between the two ends. Germline V gene sequence: CDR1 SQVTM, CDR2 ANQGSEA. CDR3 size: 12 residues.

Turning to this clonotype: One junction end disagrees with the germline gene, perhaps due to a read error. The rearrangement uses TRBV25-1 and TRBJ1-2; the match to TRBD1 covers 9 bases. CDR1 is MGHDK, CDR2 SYGVNS, per germline. The CDR3 runs 16 residues. The CDR3: CASSESSRDRDNGCTF. The CDR3 coding sequence is TGTGCCAGCAGTGAATCCTCCCGGGACAGGGACAATGGCTGCACCTTC.

This clonotype was counted only a few times. The chain carries TRBV10-3 and TRBJ2-1; perhaps TRBD2 as D (5 bases). The CDR3 runs 16 residues. The V gene lost 0 bases and the J gene lost 5 bases, with 14 bases spanning the gap. The germline V gene encodes CDR1 ENHRY and CDR2 SYGVKD. The CDR3 region has the DNA TGTGCCATCAGTGAGTCGAATGGCGGGCTACACAATGAGCAGTTCTTC. The encoded protein is CAISESNGGLHNEQFF.

The J gene is TRBJ1-5, the V gene TRBV20-1; 11 bases match TRBD1. Germline V lookup: CDR1 DFQATT, CDR2 SNEGSKA (reference sequence). V dropped 2 bases and J dropped 8; count of bases not matched to a gene: 5. CDR3 length: 14 amino acids. The CDR3 nucleotides are TGCAGTGCTAGAACGGGACAGGGGGTTGAGCCCCAGCATTTT. It encodes CSARTGQGVEPQHF.

This clonotype has more than one count but fewer than ten. CDR3 bases: TGCGCCAGCAGCCAACGGGGGGCGCAGGCTGAAGCTTTCTTT. It translates to CASSQRGAQAEAFF. The gene calls are TRBV4-1 and TRBJ1-1, with D perhaps TRBD1 (6 bases). Germline values: CDR1 MGHRA, CDR2 YSYEKL. This CDR3 has 14 amino acids. Trimming cost V 2 bases and J 6 bases, with 13 bases left between them.

V is TRBV12-3 or TRBV12-4 and J is TRBJ2-6; no clear D. The V and J ends lost 5 bases and 2 bases respectively, with 10 bases between them. The CDR3 covers 15 residues. The CDR3 loop reads CASSPWTAGANVLTF. As DNA, the CDR3 is TGTGCCAGCAGTCCTTGGACGGCTGGGGCCAACGTCCTGACTTTC.